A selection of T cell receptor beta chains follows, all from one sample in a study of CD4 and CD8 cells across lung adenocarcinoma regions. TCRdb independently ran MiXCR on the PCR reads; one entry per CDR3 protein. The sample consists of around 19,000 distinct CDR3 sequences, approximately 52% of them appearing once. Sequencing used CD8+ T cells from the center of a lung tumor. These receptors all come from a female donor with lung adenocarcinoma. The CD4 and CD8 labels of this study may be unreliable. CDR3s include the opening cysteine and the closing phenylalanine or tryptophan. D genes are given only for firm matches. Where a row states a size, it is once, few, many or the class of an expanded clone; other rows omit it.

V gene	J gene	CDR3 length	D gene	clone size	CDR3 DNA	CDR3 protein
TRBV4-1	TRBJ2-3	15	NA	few	TGCGCCAGCAGCCAAGAGCACAGGGCCGGAGATACGCAGTATTTT	CASSQEHRAGDTQYF
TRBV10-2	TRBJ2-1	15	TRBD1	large	TGCGCCAGCAGTCCCGGGACAGGGGGCAAAAATGAGCAGTTCTTC	CASSPGTGGKNEQFF
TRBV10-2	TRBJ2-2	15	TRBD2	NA	TGCGCCAGCTCCCCACAGGTAGCGGGGACCGGGGAGCTGTTTTTT	CASSPQVAGTGELFF
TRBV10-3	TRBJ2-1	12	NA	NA	TGTGCCATCAGTGGTTCCTTGGATGAGCAGTTCTTC	CAISGSLDEQFF
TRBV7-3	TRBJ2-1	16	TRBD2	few	TGTGCCAGCAGCTTCTGGGGGACTAGCGGTCACAATGAGCAGTTCTTC	CASSFWGTSGHNEQFF
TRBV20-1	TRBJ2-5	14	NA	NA	TGCAGTGCTCCGGCGGGGACGGCGGGGGAGACCCAGTACTTC	CSAPAGTAGETQYF
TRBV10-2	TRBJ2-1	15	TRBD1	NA	TGCGCCAGCAGTCCCGGGACAGGGGGCAACGGGGAGCAGTTTTTC	CASSPGTGGNGEQFF
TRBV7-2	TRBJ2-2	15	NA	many	TGTGCCAGCAGCTTAGGGGGGGCGAACACCGGGGAGCTGTTTTTT	CASSLGGANTGELFF
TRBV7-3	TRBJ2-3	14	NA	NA	TGTGCCAGCAGCCATAGACCCGCTCCTGATACTCAGTATTTT	CASSHRPAPDTQYF
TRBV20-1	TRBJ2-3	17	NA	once	TGCAGTGCTAGAGAGGGTTCTGGGGGCAGGTTCCAAGATACGCAGTACTTT	CSAREGSGGRFQDTQYF
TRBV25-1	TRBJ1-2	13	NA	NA	TGTGCCAGCAGTGAAAATTCTCCATTTGGCTACACCTTC	CASSENSPFGYTF
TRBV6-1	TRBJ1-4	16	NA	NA	TGTGCCAGCTTGGGGGGGAAGGTTGCAACTAATGAAAAACTGTTTTTT	CASLGGKVATNEKLFF
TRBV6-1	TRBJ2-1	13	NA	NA	TGTGCCAGCACGGTGTTCTCCTACAATGAGCAGTTCTTC	CASTVFSYNEQFF
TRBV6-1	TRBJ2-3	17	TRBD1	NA	TGTGCCAGCAGTGAAAAGTGGAACAGGGGGGAGACAGATACGCAGTATTTT	CASSEKWNRGETDTQYF
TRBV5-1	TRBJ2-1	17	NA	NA	TGCGCCAGCAGCTTGAACTCTCAGGGCGGGGCTAACAATGAGCAGTTCTTC	CASSLNSQGGANNEQFF
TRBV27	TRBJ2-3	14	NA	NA	TGTGCCGGCAGTGGGGGGGGGGTACAGGGGACGCAGTATTTT	CAGSGGGVQGTQYF
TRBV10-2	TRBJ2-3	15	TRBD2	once	TGCGCCGGCGGTACGGGGGGACGGGACACAGATACGCAGTATTTT	CAGGTGGRDTDTQYF
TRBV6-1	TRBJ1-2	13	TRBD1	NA	TGTGCCAGCAGTGAAGAGAGGGGGCTTGGCTACACCTTC	CASSEERGLGYTF
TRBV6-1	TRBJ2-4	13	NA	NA	TGTGCCACGGGAACGAGCGCGAAAGACACGCAGTACTTC	CATGTSAKDTQYF
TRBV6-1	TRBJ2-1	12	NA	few	TGTGCCAGCAGTAGGTTACGGGGTGAGCAGTTCTTC	CASSRLRGEQFF
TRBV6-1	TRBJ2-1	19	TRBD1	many	TGTGCCAGCAGTCCAGCCGGGACAGGGGCGCGAGGTTCCTACAATGAGCAGTTCTTC	CASSPAGTGARGSYNEQFF
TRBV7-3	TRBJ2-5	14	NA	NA	TGTGCCAGCAGCCATAGACGCCCCCAAGAGACGCAGTACTTT	CASSHRRPQETQYF
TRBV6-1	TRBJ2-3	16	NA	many	TGTGCCAGCAGCCCGACTCTAGCGAAAGTATCAGATACGCAGTATTTT	CASSPTLAKVSDTQYF
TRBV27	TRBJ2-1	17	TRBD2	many	TGTGCCAGCAGTCGAAGAAAAGCGGGGAGCTCCTACAATGAGCAGTTCTTC	CASSRRKAGSSYNEQFF
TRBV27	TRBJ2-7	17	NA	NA	TGTGCCAGCAGTTTGGGGGGTGGGGGCCGTGACCAGGAGACGCAGTACTTC	CASSLGGGGRDQETQYF
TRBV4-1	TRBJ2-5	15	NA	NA	TGCGCCAGCAGCCAAGATCCGGGACTCCTCTCCCGGAAGAACTTC	CASSQDPGLLSRKNF
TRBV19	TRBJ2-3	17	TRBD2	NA	TGTGCCAGTAGTATAATCCCTAGCGGACACTTCACAGATACGCAGTATTTT	CASSIIPSGHFTDTQYF
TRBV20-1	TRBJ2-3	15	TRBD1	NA	TGCAGTGCTAGTCACCGGGACAGGGGGTCAGATACGCAGTATTTT	CSASHRDRGSDTQYF
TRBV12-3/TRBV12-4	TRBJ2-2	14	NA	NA	TGTGCCAGCAGACTGGCGAAAAGCACCGGGGAGCTGTTTTTT	CASRLAKSTGELFF
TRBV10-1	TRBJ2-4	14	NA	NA	TGCGCCGGCAGGGGGGAGAGAGCCACAGACATTCAGTACTTC	CAGRGERATDIQYF
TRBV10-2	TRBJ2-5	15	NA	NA	TGCGCCGGGAGTACCGCGGGACGGTACCCAGAGACGCAGTATTTC	CAGSTAGRYPETQYF
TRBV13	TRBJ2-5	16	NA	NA	TGTGCCAGCACGGGAGTCGGTGGCCGTGACCCAGAGACCCAGTACTTC	CASTGVGGRDPETQYF
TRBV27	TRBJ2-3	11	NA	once	TGTGGGCTCGGACCTAAAGATACGCAGTATTTC	CGLGPKDTQYF
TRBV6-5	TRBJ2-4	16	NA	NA	TGTGCCAGCAGTTTCCCGGGACCGGGGGCCACAGATACTCAGTACTTC	CASSFPGPGATDTQYF
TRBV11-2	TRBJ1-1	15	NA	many	TGTGCCAGCAGCTTAGGACCAGGGTTGTTCACTGAAGCTTTCTTT	CASSLGPGLFTEAFF
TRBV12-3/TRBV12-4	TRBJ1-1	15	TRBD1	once	TGTGCCAGCAGTTCCACCGGGACAGGGCTTTTAGCGGCTTTCTTT	CASSSTGTGLLAAFF
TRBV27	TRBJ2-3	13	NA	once	TGTGCCAGCAGTGTACGAGACACAGAGACGCAGTATTTT	CASSVRDTETQYF
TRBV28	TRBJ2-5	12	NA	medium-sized	TGTGCCAGCAGCCCGCCAGTAGGGACCCAGTACTTC	CASSPPVGTQYF
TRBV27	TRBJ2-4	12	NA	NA	TGTGCGGGGCGGCGAGCCAAAAACACGCAGTACTTC	CAGRRAKNTQYF
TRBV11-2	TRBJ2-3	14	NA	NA	TGTGCCAGCAGCCCTATGTATGGTGCAGATACGCAGTATTTT	CASSPMYGADTQYF
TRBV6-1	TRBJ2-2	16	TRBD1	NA	TGTGCCAGCATGGGGCGACAGGGCGCGAACACAGGTGCGCAGTTTTTT	CASMGRQGANTGAQFF
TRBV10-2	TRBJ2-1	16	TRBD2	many	TGCGCCAGCAGTGGACCCCGGCTAGCGGGACGCAATGAGCAGTTCTTC	CASSGPRLAGRNEQFF
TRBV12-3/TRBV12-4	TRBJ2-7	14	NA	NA	TGTGCCAGCAGTTCCCGATCAAGCGACAACGAGCAGTACTTC	CASSSRSSDNEQYF
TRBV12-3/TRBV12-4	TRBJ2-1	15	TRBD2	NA	TGTGCCAGCAGCACAGGACTAGCGGGAGTCGGGGAGCAGTTCTTC	CASSTGLAGVGEQFF
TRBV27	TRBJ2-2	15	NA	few	TGTGCCAGCAGTTGGGCCCTTGGGGGCACCGGGGAGCTGTTTTTT	CASSWALGGTGELFF
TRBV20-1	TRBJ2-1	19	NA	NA	TGCAGTGCTAGCCCACAGGGGTACTTAGCGGGATCCTCCTACAATGAGCAGTTCTTC	CSASPQGYLAGSSYNEQFF
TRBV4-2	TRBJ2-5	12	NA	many	TGTGCCAGCAGCCCAGAATCGAAGACCCAGTACTTC	CASSPESKTQYF
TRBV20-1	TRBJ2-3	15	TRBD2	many	TGCAGTGCTAGAGCGGATAGCGGGGTCACAGATACGCAGTATTTT	CSARADSGVTDTQYF
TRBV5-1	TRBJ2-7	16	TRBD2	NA	TGCGCCAGCAGCTTGGTTCCTAGCGGAGCATTGAATGAGCAGTACTTC	CASSLVPSGALNEQYF
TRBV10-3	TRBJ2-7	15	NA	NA	TGTGCCGGGGGGCTCGGGCGGAGAAGCCAAGATACGCAGTACTTC	CAGGLGRRSQDTQYF
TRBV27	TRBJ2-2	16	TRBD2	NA	TGTGCCAGCAGTCCTCTAGCGGGAGCAGGTGTCGGGGAGCTGTTTTTT	CASSPLAGAGVGELFF
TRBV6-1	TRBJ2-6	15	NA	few	TGTGCCAGCAGCATACAGGGTTCTGGGGCCAACGTCCTGACTTTC	CASSIQGSGANVLTF
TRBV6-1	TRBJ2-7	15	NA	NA	TGTGCCAGCAGTCGGGGACACGGGCCATCCTACGAGCAGTACTTC	CASSRGHGPSYEQYF
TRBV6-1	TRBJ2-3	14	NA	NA	TGTGCCAGCAGTGGACAGAGGTCATCAGATACGCAGTATTTC	CASSGQRSSDTQYF
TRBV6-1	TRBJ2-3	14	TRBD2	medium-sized	TGTGCCAGCAGTCCTAGCGGGATAACAGATACGCAGTATTTT	CASSPSGITDTQYF
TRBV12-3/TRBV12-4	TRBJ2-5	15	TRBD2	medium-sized	TGTGCCAGCAGTTATCGGACTAGCGGGACCGAGACCCAGTACTTC	CASSYRTSGTETQYF
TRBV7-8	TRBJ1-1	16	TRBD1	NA	TGTGCCAGCAGCCTAAGACAGGGTGGGTCGAACACTGAAGCTTTCTTT	CASSLRQGGSNTEAFF
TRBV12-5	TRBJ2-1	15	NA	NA	TGTGCTAGTGCCTGGGGTGCGGGACCTCTGAATGAGCAGTTCTTC	CASAWGAGPLNEQFF
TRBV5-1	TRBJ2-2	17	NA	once	TGCGCCAGCAGCCTAGGTAGCGGAGCTCGTTTTTACGGGGAGCTGTTTTTT	CASSLGSGARFYGELFF
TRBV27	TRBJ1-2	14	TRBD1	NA	TGTGCCAGCAGTTCTGGTGGACAGGGGAACGGCTACACCTTC	CASSSGGQGNGYTF